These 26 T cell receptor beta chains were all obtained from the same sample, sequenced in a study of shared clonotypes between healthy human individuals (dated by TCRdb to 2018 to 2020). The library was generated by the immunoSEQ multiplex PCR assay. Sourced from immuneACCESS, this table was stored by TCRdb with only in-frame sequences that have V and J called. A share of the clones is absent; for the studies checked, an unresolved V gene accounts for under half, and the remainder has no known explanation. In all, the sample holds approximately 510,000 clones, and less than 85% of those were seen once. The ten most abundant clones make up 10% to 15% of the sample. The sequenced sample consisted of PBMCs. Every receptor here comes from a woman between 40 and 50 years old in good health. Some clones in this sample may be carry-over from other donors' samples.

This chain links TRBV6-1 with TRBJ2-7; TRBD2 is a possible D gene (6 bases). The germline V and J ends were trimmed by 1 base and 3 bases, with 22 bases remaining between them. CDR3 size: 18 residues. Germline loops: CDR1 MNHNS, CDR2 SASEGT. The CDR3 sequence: CASSEVVGSAGLSYEQYF. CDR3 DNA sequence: TGTGCCAGCAGTGAAGTCGTAGGGTCGGCAGGACTAAGCTACGAGCAGTACTTC.

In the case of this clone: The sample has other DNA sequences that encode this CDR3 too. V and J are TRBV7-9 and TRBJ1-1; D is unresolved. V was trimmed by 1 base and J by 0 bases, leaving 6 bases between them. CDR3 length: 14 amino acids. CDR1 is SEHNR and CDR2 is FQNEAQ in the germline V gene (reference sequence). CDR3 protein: CASSLGAVNTEAFF. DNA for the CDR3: TGTGCCAGCAGCTTAGGCGCGGTGAACACTGAAGCTTTCTTT.

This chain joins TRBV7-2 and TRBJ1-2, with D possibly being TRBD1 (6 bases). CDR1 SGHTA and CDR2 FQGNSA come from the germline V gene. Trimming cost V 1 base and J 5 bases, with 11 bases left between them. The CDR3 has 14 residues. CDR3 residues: CASSLDRGLYGYTF. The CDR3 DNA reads TGTGCCAGCAGCTTAGACCGGGGGCTGTATGGCTACACCTTC.

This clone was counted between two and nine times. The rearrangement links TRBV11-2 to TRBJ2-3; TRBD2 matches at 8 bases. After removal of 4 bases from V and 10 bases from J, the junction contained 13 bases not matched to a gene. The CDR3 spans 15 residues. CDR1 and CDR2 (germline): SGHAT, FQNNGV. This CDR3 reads CASSSGTRDYWAQYF. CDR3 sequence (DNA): TGTGCCAGCAGCTCCGGGACTAGAGACTATTGGGCGCAGTATTTT.

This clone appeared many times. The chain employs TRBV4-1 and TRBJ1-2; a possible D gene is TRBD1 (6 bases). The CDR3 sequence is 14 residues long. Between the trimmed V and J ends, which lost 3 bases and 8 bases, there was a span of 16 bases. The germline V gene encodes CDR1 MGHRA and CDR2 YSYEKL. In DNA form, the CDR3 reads TGCGCCAGCAGCCAGGGTGACAGGCGAGGGGGCTACACCTTC. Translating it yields CASSQGDRRGGYTF.

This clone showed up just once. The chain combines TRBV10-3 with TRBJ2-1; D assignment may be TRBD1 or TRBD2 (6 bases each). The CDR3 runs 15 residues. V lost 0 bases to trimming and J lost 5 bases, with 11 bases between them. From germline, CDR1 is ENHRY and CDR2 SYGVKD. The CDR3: CAISESGGRNNEQFF. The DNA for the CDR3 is TGTGCCATCAGTGAGTCGGGGGGCAGGAACAATGAGCAGTTCTTC.

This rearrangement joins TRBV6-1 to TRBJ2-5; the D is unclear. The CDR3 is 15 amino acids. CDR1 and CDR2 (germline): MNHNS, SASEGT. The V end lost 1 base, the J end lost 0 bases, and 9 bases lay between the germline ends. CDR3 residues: CASSEVGPHQETQYF. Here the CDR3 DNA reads TGTGCCAGCAGTGAAGTTGGCCCACACCAAGAGACCCAGTACTTC.

CDR3 coding DNA: TGTGCCACCAGCAGAGATCCTGATTTGGTGCTCAATCAGCCCCAGCATTTT. Its translation is CATSRDPDLVLNQPQHF. The chain has TRBV15 and TRBJ1-5; D gene ambiguous. Trimming took off 0 bases at V and 3 bases at J, with 15 bases between the two ends. The CDR3 covers 17 residues. Germline CDR1 LNHNV, CDR2 YYDKDF (reference sequence).

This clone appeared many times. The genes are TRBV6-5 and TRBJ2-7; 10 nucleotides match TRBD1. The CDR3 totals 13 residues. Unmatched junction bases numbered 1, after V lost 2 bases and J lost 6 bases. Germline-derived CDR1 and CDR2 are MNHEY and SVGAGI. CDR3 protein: CASSYGTGVEQYF. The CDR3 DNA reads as TGTGCCAGCAGTTACGGGACAGGGGTCGAGCAGTACTTC.

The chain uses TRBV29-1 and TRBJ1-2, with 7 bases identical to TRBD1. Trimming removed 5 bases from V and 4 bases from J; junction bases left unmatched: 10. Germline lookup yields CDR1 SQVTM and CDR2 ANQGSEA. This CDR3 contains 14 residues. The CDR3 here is CSVQSGRGSYGYTF. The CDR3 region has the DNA TGCAGCGTTCAGAGTGGCAGGGGGAGCTATGGCTACACCTTC.

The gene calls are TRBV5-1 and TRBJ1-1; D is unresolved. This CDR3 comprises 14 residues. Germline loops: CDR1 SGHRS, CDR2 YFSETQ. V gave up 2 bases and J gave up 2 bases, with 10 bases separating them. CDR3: CASSLSTTNTEAFF. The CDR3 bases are TGCGCCAGCAGCTTAAGTACAACTAACACTGAAGCTTTCTTT.

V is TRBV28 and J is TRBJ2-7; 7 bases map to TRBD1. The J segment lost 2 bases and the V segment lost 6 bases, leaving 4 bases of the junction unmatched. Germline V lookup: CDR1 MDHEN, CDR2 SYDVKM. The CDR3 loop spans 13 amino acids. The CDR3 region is CASRPQGTYEQYF. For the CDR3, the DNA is TGTGCCAGCAGGCCACAGGGGACCTACGAGCAGTACTTC.

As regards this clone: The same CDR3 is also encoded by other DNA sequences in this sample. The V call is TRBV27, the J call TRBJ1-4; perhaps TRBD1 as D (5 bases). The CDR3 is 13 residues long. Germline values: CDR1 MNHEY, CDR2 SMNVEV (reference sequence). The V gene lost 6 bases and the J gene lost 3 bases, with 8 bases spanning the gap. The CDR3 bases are TGTGCCAGCAGGAGGGGTCCTAATGAAAAACTGTTTTTT. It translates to CASRRGPNEKLFF.

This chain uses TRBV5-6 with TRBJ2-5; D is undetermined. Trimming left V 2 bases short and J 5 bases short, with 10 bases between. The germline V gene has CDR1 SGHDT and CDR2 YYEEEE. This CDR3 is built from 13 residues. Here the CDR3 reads CASSFGPLETQYF. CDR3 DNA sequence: TGTGCCAGCAGCTTCGGGCCGTTGGAGACCCAGTACTTC.

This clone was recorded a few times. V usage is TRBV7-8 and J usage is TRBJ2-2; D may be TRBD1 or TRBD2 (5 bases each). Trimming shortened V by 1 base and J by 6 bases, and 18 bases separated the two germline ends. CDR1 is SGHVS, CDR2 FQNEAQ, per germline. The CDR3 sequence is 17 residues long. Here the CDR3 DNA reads TGTGCCAGCAGCTTAGATGGGAGCAGGGCACTACCCGGGGAGCTGTTTTTT. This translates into CASSLDGSRALPGELFF.

CDR3 DNA: TGTGCCACCAGTTTCGACGCCTCCTACGAGCAGTACTTC. It yields the protein CATSFDASYEQYF. The V call is TRBV15, the J call TRBJ2-7; D not certain. V was cut by 6 bases and J by 0 bases, with 9 bases left in between. The CDR3 is 13 amino acids. Germline V CDR1 and CDR2: LNHNV, YYDKDF (reference sequence). Full variable domain (outside the CDR3, taken from reference TRBV15 and TRBJ2-7): DAMVIQNPRYQVTQFGKPVTLSCSQTLNHNVMYWYQQKSSQAPKLLFHYYDKDFNNEADTPDNFQSRRPNTSFCFLDIRSPGLGDTAMYLCATSFDASYEQYFGPGTRLTVT.

The DNA of the CDR3 is TGTGCCAGTAGTACCCCAGGGCGGGAGGGCTACAATGAGCAGTTCTTC. Translated: CASSTPGREGYNEQFF. The chain links TRBV19 to TRBJ2-1; 9 bases fit TRBD2. Trimming at V came to 4 bases and at J to 3 bases, leaving 7 bases not matched to a gene. The CDR3 has 16 residues. From germline, CDR1 is LNHDA and CDR2 SQIVND (reference sequence).

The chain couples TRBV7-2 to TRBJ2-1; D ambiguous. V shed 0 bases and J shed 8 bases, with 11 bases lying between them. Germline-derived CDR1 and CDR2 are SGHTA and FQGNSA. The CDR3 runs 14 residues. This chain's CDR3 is CASSLAFVSDEQFF. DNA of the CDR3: TGTGCCAGCAGCTTAGCGTTCGTCTCCGATGAGCAGTTCTTC.

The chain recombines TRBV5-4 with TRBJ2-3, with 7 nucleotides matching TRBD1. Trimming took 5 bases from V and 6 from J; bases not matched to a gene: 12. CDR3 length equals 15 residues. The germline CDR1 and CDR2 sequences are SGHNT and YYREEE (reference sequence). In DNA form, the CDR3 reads TGTGCCAGCAGTTCGAAGACAGGGTCCCCGGATACGCAGTATTTT. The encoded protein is CASSSKTGSPDTQYF.

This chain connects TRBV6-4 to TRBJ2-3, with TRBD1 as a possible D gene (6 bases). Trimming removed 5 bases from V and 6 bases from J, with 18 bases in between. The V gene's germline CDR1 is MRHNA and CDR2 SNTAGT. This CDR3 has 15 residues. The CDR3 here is CASSLSGTQGDTQYF. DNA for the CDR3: TGTGCCAGCAGTCTTTCCGGGACCCAGGGGGATACGCAGTATTTT.

The CDR3 loop is CASSDPGVYYGYTF. Written as DNA, the CDR3 is TGTGCCAGCAGTGATCCCGGGGTCTACTATGGCTACACCTTC. V usage is TRBV6-1 and J usage is TRBJ1-2; unclear D gene. Trimming pared 3 bases from V and 3 bases from J, leaving 11 bases between. There are 14 residues in the CDR3. CDR1 is MNHNS, CDR2 SASEGT, per germline.

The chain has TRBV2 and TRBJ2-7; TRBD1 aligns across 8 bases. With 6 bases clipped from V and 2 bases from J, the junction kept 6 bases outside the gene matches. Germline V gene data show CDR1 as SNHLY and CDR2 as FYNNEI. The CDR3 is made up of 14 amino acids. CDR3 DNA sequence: TGTGCCAGCAGGAGGACAGGGACTGCCTACGAGCAGTACTTC. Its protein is CASRRTGTAYEQYF.

The CDR3 loop reads CASGGLAGGEETQYF. Here the CDR3 DNA reads TGTGCCAGCGGTGGGCTAGCGGGAGGGGAAGAGACCCAGTACTTC. V is TRBV6-5 and J is TRBJ2-5, with 12 positions matching TRBD2. The V gene end was trimmed by 8 bases and the J gene end by 3 bases; junction bases not matched to a gene: 7. Germline V lookup: CDR1 MNHEY, CDR2 SVGAGI. This CDR3 contains 15 residues.

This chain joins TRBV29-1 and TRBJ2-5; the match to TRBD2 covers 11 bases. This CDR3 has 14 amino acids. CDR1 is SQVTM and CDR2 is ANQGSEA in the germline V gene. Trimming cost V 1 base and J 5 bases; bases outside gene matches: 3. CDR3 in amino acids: CSVEVAGGRETQYF. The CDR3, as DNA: TGCAGCGTTGAAGTAGCGGGAGGGCGGGAGACCCAGTACTTC.

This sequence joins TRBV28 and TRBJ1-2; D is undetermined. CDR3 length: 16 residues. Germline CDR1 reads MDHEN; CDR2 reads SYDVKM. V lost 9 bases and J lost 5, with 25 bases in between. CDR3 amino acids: CASTPHTNGYRYGYTF. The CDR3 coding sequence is TGTGCCAGTACACCCCACACGAATGGGTATCGTTATGGCTACACCTTC.

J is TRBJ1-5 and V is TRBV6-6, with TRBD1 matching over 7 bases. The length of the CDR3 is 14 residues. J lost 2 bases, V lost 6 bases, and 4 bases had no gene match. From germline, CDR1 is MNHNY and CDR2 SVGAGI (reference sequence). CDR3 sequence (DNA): TGTGCCAGCAGACAGGGGTTGGGCAATCAGCCCCAGCATTTT. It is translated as CASRQGLGNQPQHF.